These 8 T cell receptor beta chains came from one sample sequenced in a study of T-cell reconstitution after alpha-beta-depleted transplantation in children. Unique molecular identifiers featured in how the TCRbeta library was prepared. One entry per CDR3 protein results from TCRdb running MiXCR on the PCR reads. The top ten clones hold roughly 2.6% of a sample with 200,000 to 250,000 distinct CDR3 sequences, more than 20% of them seen once. Sample: PBMCs, taken before TCRalphabeta/CD19-depleted stem cell transplant. The receptors stem from a girl under 10 years old with Fanconi anemia, due to receive a stem cell transplant.

This clonotype has at least ten counts. The chain is built from TRBV11-2 and TRBJ2-1; 11 bases line up with TRBD2. The V gene end was trimmed by 5 bases and the J gene end by 3 bases; junction bases not matched to a gene: 6. The CDR3 loop spans 16 amino acids. In germline, CDR1 is SGHAT, CDR2 FQNNGV. The DNA of the CDR3 is TGTGCCAGCAGCGGGCCGGGACTAGCGGTCTACAATGAGCAGTTCTTC. As protein: CASSGPGLAVYNEQFF.

This clonotype was seen only a few times. The chain employs TRBV5-1 and TRBJ2-5; the D is unclear. V lost 4 bases to trimming and J lost 7 bases, with 14 bases between them. The CDR3 runs to 13 residues. Germline CDR1 and CDR2: SGHRS and YFSETQ. In nucleotides, the CDR3 is TGCGCCAGCAGCCCCTCCAGCCCAGGGACCCAGTACTTC. Its translation is CASSPSSPGTQYF.

This clonotype showed up many times. The rearrangement links TRBV25-1 to TRBJ2-1; D not certain. The CDR3 is 11 residues long. Germline CDR1 reads MGHDK; CDR2 reads SYGVNS. V gave up 2 bases and J gave up 7 bases, with 3 bases separating them. The CDR3 loop reads CASSEGNEQFF. The CDR3 bases are TGTGCCAGCAGTGAAGGGAATGAGCAGTTCTTC.

The rearrangement joins TRBV29-1 to TRBJ1-2; maybe TRBD1 (5 bases). The CDR3 is 14 residues long. The germline V gene has CDR1 SQVTM and CDR2 ANQGSEA. Trimming removed 2 bases from V and 5 bases from J, with 15 bases in between. CDR3 DNA sequence: TGCAGCGTTGAACCTCAGGGTATAACGTATGGCTACACCTTC. Residues: CSVEPQGITYGYTF.

This rearrangement joins TRBV28 to TRBJ2-5; TRBD2 aligns across 10 bases. Germline V gene sequence: CDR1 MDHEN, CDR2 SYDVKM. This CDR3 is 16 amino acids long. V lost 7 bases, J lost 4 bases, and 12 bases stayed unmatched. CDR3 DNA: TGTGCCAGCACCCCTCAGAGCGGGAGGGGGAGAGAGACCCAGTACTTC. It specifies CASTPQSGRGRETQYF.

In its sample, this clonotype was seen many times. The gene calls are TRBV4-2 and TRBJ2-7; D possibly uses TRBD1 or TRBD2 (6 bases each). The CDR3 sequence is 16 residues long. Trimming shortened V by 1 base and J by 1 base, and 14 bases separated the two germline ends. Looked up from germline, CDR1 is LGHNA and CDR2 is YNFKEQ. The CDR3 here is CASSQVDSGLSYEQYF. The CDR3 DNA reads TGTGCCAGCAGCCAAGTGGACAGCGGGCTTTCCTACGAGCAGTACTTC.

This clonotype was observed many times. The CDR3 bases are TGTGCCAGCAGTAGCCCCCACGGACAGACCAATTCACCCCTCCACTTT. This sequence encodes CASSSPHGQTNSPLHF. The chain has TRBV6-1 and TRBJ1-6; D might be TRBD1 (6 bases). The length of the CDR3 is 16 residues. Trimming removed 5 bases from V and 7 bases from J, with 18 bases in between. Germline V gives CDR1 MNHNS, CDR2 SASEGT.

This clonotype was counted only a few times. The genes are TRBV6-1 and TRBJ2-7; the D call may be TRBD1 or TRBD2 (5 bases each). Germline V gene sequence: CDR1 MNHNS, CDR2 SASEGT. The CDR3 runs to 14 residues. V lost 3 bases and J lost 4, with 13 bases in between. CDR3 nucleotides: TGTGCCAGCAGTGACCGGGACGGGCAATACGAGCAGTACTTC. Translating gives CASSDRDGQYEQYF.